This entry lists 23 T cell receptor beta chains sequenced from one sample in a study of OX40 agonist ivuxolimab in advanced cancers. The table came from immunoSEQ multiplex PCR; TCRdb's copy has only in-frame clones and leaves some out. The repertoire holds roughly 41,000 clones, with 65% to 85% as singletons. This specimen was CD4+ or CD8+ T cells sorted from blood, taken in a trial of the OX40 agonist ivuxolimab. Receptors were obtained from an adult with an advanced solid tumor such as melanoma, head and neck, liver or kidney cancer.

In this sample, this clone turned up a few times. The J gene is TRBJ1-2, the V gene TRBV6-1; D possibly corresponds to TRBD1 (5 bases). Germline values: CDR1 MNHNS, CDR2 SASEGT. CDR3 size: 14 residues. Trimming removed 6 bases at V and 3 bases at J, with 14 bases between. CDR3: CASSEVGGDYGYTF. The CDR3 region has the DNA TGTGCCAGCAGCGAGGTCGGGGGAGACTATGGCTACACCTTC.

This chain uses TRBV5-6 with TRBJ2-7, with D perhaps matching TRBD1 (6 bases). The CDR3 sequence is 13 residues long. CDR1 SGHDT and CDR2 YYEEEE come from the germline V gene. V shed 0 bases and J shed 4 bases, with 8 bases lying between them. The CDR3 region is CASSLVGGYEQYF. The CDR3 DNA is TGTGCCAGCAGCTTGGTAGGGGGTTACGAGCAGTACTTC. Looking up the rest from reference TRBV5-6 and TRBJ2-7 gives the full variable domain: DAGVTQSPTHLIKTRGQQVTLRCSPKSGHDTVSWYQQALGQGPQFIFQYYEEEERQRGNFPDRFSGHQFPNYSSELNVNALLLGDSALYLCASSLVGGYEQYFGPGTRLTVT.

The chain is built from TRBV6-5 and TRBJ1-3; D is unclear. CDR3 length equals 15 residues. Germline lookup yields CDR1 MNHEY and CDR2 SVGAGI. The ends were cut back, 7 bases at V and 0 bases at J, with 13 bases in the middle. CDR3 bases: TGTGCCAGCACGAAACACAGCAACTCTGGAAACACCATATATTTT. Amino acids: CASTKHSNSGNTIYF.

This clone occurred a few times. The rearrangement joins TRBV5-1 to TRBJ2-2, with unresolved D. Trimming shortened V by 4 bases and J by 9 bases, and 7 bases separated the two germline ends. CDR1 is SGHRS, CDR2 YFSETQ, per germline. This CDR3 has 11 residues. The CDR3 bases are TGCGCCAGCAGCGTACGTAGGGAGCTGTTTTTT. Translation: CASSVRRELFF.

This chain links TRBV19 with TRBJ2-3; D gene unclear. Per germline, CDR1 LNHDA and CDR2 SQIVND (reference sequence). The CDR3 runs to 13 residues. The ends were cut back, 10 bases at V and 2 bases at J, with 13 bases in the middle. CDR3 sequence reads: CATKWGFTDTQYF. The CDR3 DNA sequence: TGTGCCACAAAATGGGGATTCACAGATACGCAGTATTTT.

This rearrangement joins TRBV7-8 to TRBJ1-4; D gene ambiguous. The V end lost 5 bases, the J end lost 6 bases, and 13 bases lay between the germline ends. Germline CDR1 is SGHVS and CDR2 is FQNEAQ. This CDR3 comprises 14 residues. For the CDR3, the DNA is TGTGCCAGCAGCCCCCACCGGACCGATGAAAAACTGTTTTTT. Its translation is CASSPHRTDEKLFF.

V usage is TRBV7-2 and J usage is TRBJ1-5; weak D call: TRBD1 (6 bases). The V and J ends lost 3 bases and 11 bases respectively, with 17 bases between them. The germline V gene encodes CDR1 SGHTA and CDR2 FQGNSA. The CDR3 has 14 residues. The CDR3 region has the DNA TGTGCCAGCAGCTTGACCCGGGACACCTTGACCCAGCATTTT. It encodes CASSLTRDTLTQHF.

This clone came up once. V is TRBV5-1 and J is TRBJ1-2; D is ambiguous. V was trimmed by 0 bases and J by 2 bases, leaving 14 bases between them. Germline values: CDR1 SGHRS, CDR2 YFSETQ. The CDR3 has 16 amino acids. CDR3 nucleotide sequence: TGCGCCAGCAGCTTGGAAGTCGCCGTCGCGAACTATGGCTACACCTTC. As protein: CASSLEVAVANYGYTF.

The chain combines TRBV20-1 with TRBJ1-1; D is perhaps TRBD1 (5 bases). Trimming removed 6 bases from V and 7 bases from J, with 12 bases in between. The CDR3 is made up of 11 amino acids. Germline V gene lookup returns CDR1 DFQATT and CDR2 SNEGSKA (reference sequence). This CDR3 reads CSAAQAIEAFF. CDR3 DNA: TGCAGTGCGGCACAGGCGATTGAAGCTTTCTTT.

In its sample, this clone was seen once. The chain joins TRBV30 to TRBJ2-7; D is unclear. The germline V gene has CDR1 GTSNPN and CDR2 SVGIG (reference sequence). Between the trimmed V and J ends, which lost 3 bases and 7 bases, there was a span of 10 bases. The CDR3 length is 11 residues. For the CDR3, the DNA is TGTGCCTGGAGGTTGGAGAGTGAGCAGTACTTC. Its protein is CAWRLESEQYF.

The CDR3 DNA reads TGTGCCAGCAGCTTAGGGCACAGGGAAGATGGCTACACCTTC. Amino acid sequence: CASSLGHREDGYTF. The chain links TRBV7-8 to TRBJ1-2, with TRBD1 as a possible D gene (6 bases). The V gene's germline CDR1 is SGHVS and CDR2 FQNEAQ. V lost 1 base and J lost 6, with 12 bases in between. This CDR3 is 14 amino acids long.

V gene TRBV19 combines with J gene TRBJ1-5, with 11 bases aligning to TRBD1. V shed 6 bases and J 2 bases; nucleotides not matched to a gene: 9. Germline V lookup: CDR1 LNHDA, CDR2 SQIVND (reference sequence). This CDR3 has 17 residues. The CDR3 region is CASRTGQGVRGNQPQHF. As DNA, the CDR3 is TGTGCCAGTAGGACGGGACAGGGGGTTAGGGGCAATCAGCCCCAGCATTTT.

The chain recombines TRBV18 with TRBJ2-2; 8 positions match TRBD1. After removal of 8 bases from V and 4 bases from J, the junction contained 6 bases not matched to a gene. The CDR3 extends over 14 amino acids. CDR1 and CDR2 from the germline V gene are KGHSH and LQKENI. CDR3 in amino acids: CASTRDRSTGELFF. CDR3 DNA: TGTGCCAGCACCAGGGACAGGTCCACCGGGGAGCTGTTTTTT. Drawing the rest from reference TRBV18 and TRBJ2-2, the complete variable domain is NAGVMQNPRHLVRRRGQEARLRCSPMKGHSHVYWYRQLPEEGLKFMVYLQKENIIDESGMPKERFSAEFPKEGPSILRIQQVVRGDSAAYFCASTRDRSTGELFFGEGSRLTVL.

The CDR3 spells CASSLGREGNQPQHF. CDR3 nucleotides: TGTGCCAGCAGCTTAGGCAGGGAGGGCAATCAGCCCCAGCATTTT. The chain carries TRBV7-2 and TRBJ1-5; perhaps TRBD1 as D (5 bases). This CDR3 comprises 15 residues. Germline lookup yields CDR1 SGHTA and CDR2 FQGNSA. Trimming took off 1 base at V and 2 bases at J, with 9 bases between the two ends.

V is TRBV5-1 and J is TRBJ2-5, with TRBD2 matching over 11 bases. V was clipped by 5 bases and J by 11 bases; unmatched bases: 11. Germline CDR1 SGHRS, CDR2 YFSETQ. CDR3 length equals 14 residues. Written as DNA, the CDR3 is TGCGCCAGCAGTGGTAGCGGGGGGGCAGAGGAGCAGTACTTC. This encodes CASSGSGGAEEQYF.

The chain is built from TRBV10-2 and TRBJ1-2, with D hard to call. In germline, CDR1 is WSHSY, CDR2 SAAADI. V gave up 4 bases and J gave up 0 bases, with 9 bases separating them. CDR3 length: 14 residues. DNA of the CDR3: TGCGCCAGCAGTGCAGTGATAGCTAACTATGGCTACACCTTC. Amino acid sequence: CASSAVIANYGYTF.

This chain connects TRBV7-3 to TRBJ2-1; D gene unclear. Germline values: CDR1 SGHTA, CDR2 FQGTGA. CDR3 size: 13 residues. V lost 2 bases, J lost 9 bases, and 11 bases lay in between. CDR3 bases: TGTGCCAGCAGCTTAGGGTCGTCGGGTGAGCAGTTCTTC. It codes for CASSLGSSGEQFF.

V and J are TRBV5-6 and TRBJ1-1; the D is unclear. Germline CDR1 reads SGHDT; CDR2 reads YYEEEE. Trimming shortened V by 2 bases and J by 5 bases, and 13 bases separated the two germline ends. The CDR3 is 14 amino acids. The CDR3 is CASSFLKGKTEAFF. The CDR3 DNA is TGTGCCAGCAGCTTCTTGAAGGGAAAGACTGAAGCTTTCTTT.

The genes are TRBV19 and TRBJ1-4; D is possibly TRBD1 (5 bases). Germline values: CDR1 LNHDA, CDR2 SQIVND (reference sequence). V was shortened by 4 bases and J by 4 bases, with 7 bases between the two germline ends. The length of the CDR3 is 13 residues. CDR3 nucleotides: TGTGCCAGTAGTAGACAGATTAATGAAAAACTGTTTTTT. This gives the protein CASSRQINEKLFF. The full variable domain, in which reference TRBV19 and TRBJ1-4 provide the parts outside the CDR3, is DGGITQSPKYLFRKEGQNVTLSCEQNLNHDAMYWYRQDPGQGLRLIYYSQIVNDFQKGDIAEGYSVSREKKESFPLTVTSAQKNPTAFYLCASSRQINEKLFFGSGTQLSVL.

This clone was picked up one time. The genes are TRBV4-1 and TRBJ1-4, with unresolved D. Germline CDR1 is MGHRA and CDR2 is YSYEKL. V lost 0 bases, J lost 7 bases, and 12 bases lay in between. CDR3 size: 15 residues. CDR3 coding DNA: TGCGCCAGCAGCCAAGATCGAGGGATGAGTGAAAAACTGTTTTTT. Protein sequence: CASSQDRGMSEKLFF.

The V call is TRBV15, the J call TRBJ2-1; the D is unclear. The V gene's germline CDR1 is LNHNV and CDR2 YYDKDF (reference sequence). Trimming cost V 0 bases and J 8 bases, with 5 bases left between them. The CDR3 has 12 amino acids. The CDR3 bases are TGTGCCACCAGCAGAGATTGGTATGAGCAGTTCTTC. It yields the protein CATSRDWYEQFF.

This clone appeared once. The chain has TRBV5-1 and TRBJ1-5; a weak D match, TRBD1 (6 bases). This CDR3 spans 16 amino acids. The ends were cut back, 5 bases at V and 7 bases at J, with 22 bases in the middle. Germline loops: CDR1 SGHRS, CDR2 YFSETQ. As DNA, the CDR3 is TGCGCCAGCAGTCCGGGGGGCTTGCTTGAGGGACAGCCCCAGCATTTT. Encoded protein: CASSPGGLLEGQPQHF.

CDR3 coding DNA: TGTGCCAGCATCAACAGAGGGAAAACATACAATGAGCAGTTCTTC. Translation gives CASINRGKTYNEQFF. J is TRBJ2-1 and V is TRBV2, with D possibly TRBD2 on 5 matching bases. Trimming removed 7 bases from V and 4 bases from J, with 17 bases in between. The CDR3 spans 15 residues. CDR1 and CDR2 (germline): SNHLY, FYNNEI. The whole variable domain, remainder taken from reference TRBV2 and TRBJ2-1, is EPEVTQTPSHQVTQMGQEVILRCVPISNHLYFYWYRQILGQKVEFLVSFYNNEISEKSEIFDDQFSVERPDGSNFTLKIRSTKLEDSAMYFCASINRGKTYNEQFFGPGTRLTVL.